This T cell receptor beta chain stems from a study of shared clonotypes between healthy human individuals. The CDR3 consists of 13 residues. Trimming removed 5 bases from V and 3 bases from J, with 11 bases in between. Germline-derived CDR1 and CDR2 are SGHTA and FQGTGA. Every subset's genomic DNA went evenly onto several immunoSEQ plates. DNA at about 0.2 ug, approximately 30,000 T cell genomes, went into sorted-subset replicate PCRs. Authors' analysis steps: Filtering of immunoSEQ junctional sequences could not match full-length read filtering. Here immunoSEQ multiplex PCR was the method, and the copy in TCRdb shows in-frame clones only, minus some. The V and J calls and clone size were taken over from that table, and D and trimming were inferred from the DNA. The sample has approximately 1.4 million clones, about 98% seen once; the top ten hold roughly 0.45%.

This sequence was found in a man younger than 40 in good health. The genes are TRBV7-3 and TRBJ2-7; D uncertain. Sequencing used naive CD4+ T cells sorted from blood. Documented subset: CD45RA+ positively selected. CDR3 bases: TGTGCCAGCAGCGATAACGGCGGCTACGAGCAGTACTTC. It encodes CASSDNGGYEQYF.